This T cell receptor (beta chain) was found in a study of Graves' ophthalmopathy and Graves' hyperthyroidism. About the study: Ahead of any treatment, peripheral blood was obtained at the initial diagnosis. Study-level findings and limits: The model flagged ophthalmopathy progression at around 70% sensitivity and nearly 75% specificity.

This clonotype was seen repeatedly, ten times or more. Its antigen is not identified. Amplified TCR beta CDR3 regions were obtained using RNA transcripts as template. RT-PCR with HTBI primers came first, then second-round multiplex PCR. MiXCR was run by TCRdb on the multiplex PCR reads, yielding one entry per CDR3 protein. There are 150,000 or so distinct CDR3 sequences in the sample; 35% to 45% occur only once, and around 9.3% lies in the top ten. It was on clinical symptoms, serum thyroxine, TRAb, thyroid ultrasound and orbital computed tomography that diagnosis relied. The CDR3 runs 14 residues. The trim removed 4 bases at V and 5 bases at J, leaving 7 bases unmatched. Looked up from germline, CDR1 is LNHDA and CDR2 is SQIVND (reference sequence).

This chain joins TRBV19 and TRBJ2-5; 7 bases align to TRBD2. The sequencing sample was made of peripheral blood. This receptor was obtained from a man aged 25-40 years with Graves' ophthalmopathy. This chain's CDR3 is CASSSGGSVETQYF. Here the CDR3 DNA reads TGTGCCAGTAGTAGTGGCGGGAGCGTCGAGACCCAGTACTTC.